A selection of T cell receptor beta chains follows, all from one sample in a study of T cell repertoires in cytomegalovirus infection. TCRdb redid the calling of the reads with MiXCR, one entry per CDR3 protein. The data show about 450,000 distinct CDR3 sequences, roughly 30% seen once. The sequencing input was PBMCs. These receptors all come from a human donor in good health (CMV status not recorded). Some clones in this sample may be carry-over from other donors' samples. Both conserved end residues are part of each CDR3. A D gene is named only where the DNA matches it firmly. Size is omitted from some rows. Given values are once, few, many or a class for expanded clones.

J gene,clone size,D gene,V gene,CDR3 DNA,CDR3 protein
TRBJ2-3,NA,NA,TRBV7-2,TGTGCCAGCAGCTTAGATAGCCCACGGGCAGATACGCAGTATTTT,CASSLDSPRADTQYF
TRBJ1-4,NA,TRBD1,TRBV18,TGTGCCAGCTCACCCCGGGACAGCGTTCACACTAATGAAAAACTGTTTTTT,CASSPRDSVHTNEKLFF
TRBJ2-5,few,TRBD2,TRBV4-3,TGCGCCAGCAGCCAAGATTTTGCGGGGGGGCCCAGAAGAGAGACCCAGTACTTC,CASSQDFAGGPRRETQYF
TRBJ2-1,NA,TRBD1,TRBV12-3/TRBV12-4,TGTGCCAGCAGTCCCCGGGACAGGGGGGCCGTAGATGAGCAGTTCTTC,CASSPRDRGAVDEQFF
TRBJ1-5,few,NA,TRBV6-1,TGTGCCAGCAGTGAAGCGTCCGCTCAGCCCCAGCATTTT,CASSEASAQPQHF
TRBJ1-1,NA,NA,TRBV20-1,TGCAGTGCTAGAGGTACAGGCACTGAAGCTTTCTTT,CSARGTGTEAFF
TRBJ2-3,few,TRBD2,TRBV12-3/TRBV12-4,TGTGCCATCATTAGCGGGGGCACAGATACGCAGTATTTT,CAIISGGTDTQYF
TRBJ1-2,NA,NA,TRBV4-1,TGCGCCAGCAGCCTGACGGGAAGGAGCTATGGCTCCACCTTC,CASSLTGRSYGSTF
TRBJ1-1,few,NA,TRBV13,TGTGCCAGCAGCCCACGACAGGACGGGGTCACTGAAGCTTTCTTT,CASSPRQDGVTEAFF
TRBJ2-1,NA,TRBD2,TRBV6-2/TRBV6-3,TGTGCCAGCAGAAACACGGGGGGGGTGGGTGAGCAGTTCTTC,CASRNTGGVGEQFF
TRBJ1-2,once,TRBD1,TRBV19,TGTGCCAGTAGTTATGGGACAGAACGAAACTATGGCTACACCTTC,CASSYGTERNYGYTF
TRBJ2-7,NA,NA,TRBV10-3,TGTGCCATCGGCTCCAGGGCGGCCTACGAGCAGTACTTC,CAIGSRAAYEQYF
TRBJ1-4,NA,NA,TRBV7-9,TGTGCCAGCAGCTCCCCCGCGGGGGAAAAACTGTTTTTT,CASSSPAGEKLFF
TRBJ2-5,once,TRBD2,TRBV27,TGTGCCAGCAGTTTCCAGGGACTACCGCAAGAGACCCAGTACTTC,CASSFQGLPQETQYF
TRBJ2-3,few,TRBD2,TRBV7-8,TGTGCCAGCAGCCATATAGCGGGGACTAGCACAGATACGCAGTATTTT,CASSHIAGTSTDTQYF
TRBJ2-1,once,NA,TRBV5-4,TGTGCCAGCAGCCCCGCCGGGGTCGGTGGGAATGAGCAGTTCTTC,CASSPAGVGGNEQFF
TRBJ2-5,many,NA,TRBV12-3/TRBV12-4,TGTGCCAGCAGCTACTCAGAGACCCAGTACTTC,CASSYSETQYF
TRBJ1-3,many,NA,TRBV4-2,TGTGCCAGCAGCCAAGAAGGGGTCAGGGCCTCTGGAAACACCATATATTTT,CASSQEGVRASGNTIYF
TRBJ1-5,many,NA,TRBV6-2/TRBV6-3,TGTGCCAGCAGCTATTCAGGGAGCAATCAGCCCCAGCATTTT,CASSYSGSNQPQHF
TRBJ2-2,many,TRBD1,TRBV6-1,TGTGCCGGGAAGACAGGGACCGGGGAGCTGTTTTTT,CAGKTGTGELFF
TRBJ2-1,few,NA,TRBV7-9,TGTGCCAGCAGCTTAGTTTATAGGCCGGAGCAGTTCTTC,CASSLVYRPEQFF
TRBJ2-3,NA,TRBD2,TRBV7-6,TGTGCCAGCAGCTTAGATGCGGGGGTAGAACAGTATTTT,CASSLDAGVEQYF
TRBJ1-6,many,NA,TRBV4-2,TGTGCCAGCAGCCAAGGGGGCGGCCGCATCAATAATTCACCCCTCCACTTT,CASSQGGGRINNSPLHF
TRBJ1-5,many,NA,TRBV7-2,TGTGCCAGCAGCAAAGCAGGGAGCAATCAGCCCCAGCATTTT,CASSKAGSNQPQHF
TRBJ2-2,NA,NA,TRBV2,TGTGCCAGCAGTCCGGACGGAGGGTTGGCCGGGGAGCTGTTTTTT,CASSPDGGLAGELFF
TRBJ2-7,once,NA,TRBV10-3,TGTGCCATAAACTTAGGGAATTCCTACGAGCAGTACTTC,CAINLGNSYEQYF
TRBJ1-4,NA,NA,TRBV7-2,TGTGCCAGCAGCTTAAGACAGATTAATGAAAAACTGTTTTTT,CASSLRQINEKLFF
TRBJ1-1,NA,NA,TRBV6-2/TRBV6-3,TGTGCCAGCTCCCAGGACAGTAGCGTCACTGAAGCTTTCTTT,CASSQDSSVTEAFF
TRBJ1-6,once,NA,TRBV7-2,TGTGCCAGCAGCTCCCGGACAGACAATTCACCCCTCCACTTT,CASSSRTDNSPLHF
TRBJ2-1,many,TRBD1,TRBV6-1,TGTGCCAGCAGCCACAACTCGGGACAGTACAATGAGCAGTTCTTC,CASSHNSGQYNEQFF
TRBJ2-5,many,NA,TRBV7-2,TGTGCCAGCAGCTTTAGACAAGAGACCCAGTACTTC,CASSFRQETQYF
TRBJ2-3,NA,NA,TRBV11-2,TGTGCCAGCAGCTTAGGGGGGCACAGCACAGATACGCAGTATTTT,CASSLGGHSTDTQYF
TRBJ1-2,many,NA,TRBV12-3/TRBV12-4,TGTGCCAGCAGTATCACAGAGAACTATGGCTACACCTTC,CASSITENYGYTF
TRBJ2-1,few,TRBD1,TRBV14,TGTGCCAGCAGCCCCTCGGGGACAGGGAATTACAATGAGCAGTTCTTC,CASSPSGTGNYNEQFF
TRBJ1-4,few,NA,TRBV2,TGTGCCACCTCGAGGGAGCAGCCGCAAAGTAATGAAAAACTGTTTTTT,CATSREQPQSNEKLFF
TRBJ2-1,NA,TRBD2,TRBV20-1,TGCAGTGCCCCGCCAGCGCGTAGCGGGGGCAATGAGCAGTTCTTC,CSAPPARSGGNEQFF
TRBJ2-5,NA,NA,TRBV19,TGTGCCAGTAGTATGGGGCGATTCCAAGAGACCCAGTACTTC,CASSMGRFQETQYF
TRBJ2-1,NA,TRBD1,TRBV7-9,TGTGCCAGCAGTCCCTTGGACAGGGGAGGCAATGAGCAGTTCTTC,CASSPLDRGGNEQFF
TRBJ1-5,NA,NA,TRBV15,TGTGCCAACAGCCGAGGGGGAAGCAATCAGCCCCAGCATTTT,CANSRGGSNQPQHF
TRBJ2-1,once,TRBD2,TRBV7-2,TGTGCCAGCAGCTTAGGGCGGGGGGGCCAAGGGAATGAGCAGTTCTTC,CASSLGRGGQGNEQFF
TRBJ1-6,many,NA,TRBV6-2/TRBV6-3,TGTGCCAGCAGAACGGACATTTTAAATTCACCCCTCCACTTT,CASRTDILNSPLHF
TRBJ1-1,NA,NA,TRBV10-3,TGTGCCATCAGGACCCAGACAGTGAACACTGAAGCTTTCTTT,CAIRTQTVNTEAFF
TRBJ2-5,few,TRBD1,TRBV5-5,TGTGCCAGCAGCCTGACGTCTGGAGGGACAGGGACCGTTTACGAGACCCAGTACTTC,CASSLTSGGTGTVYETQYF
TRBJ2-1,NA,TRBD2,TRBV13,TGTGCCAGCAGCCCATATCGACTAGCGGAGCATTACAATGAGCAGTTCTTC,CASSPYRLAEHYNEQFF
TRBJ1-2,few,TRBD1,TRBV4-1,TGCGCCAGCAGCCGAGAGGACAGGGAAGTTGGCTACACCTTC,CASSREDREVGYTF